The clone carrying this T cell receptor beta chain was seen a single time. The data are from a study of blood T cell repertoires in COVID-19. Looking at the study overall: Donors in the United States, Italy and Spain gave samples during acute or convalescent COVID-19. T cells, B-cell-depleted T cells, or PBMCs provided the cDNA or gDNA that served as material.

Sequencing was performed with immunoSEQ multiplex PCR; in TCRdb, only in-frame clones are kept and a portion is missing. Among 250,000 or so clones listed, roughly 89% were seen once. The germline V gene has CDR1 LGHDT and CDR2 YNNKEL (reference sequence). This CDR3 is 18 amino acids long. Trimming cost V 1 base and J 2 bases; bases outside gene matches: 11. This clonotype was sampled from a woman aged 60-75 years with COVID-19, enrolled during active disease. This rearrangement joins TRBV3-1 (or the pseudogene TRBV3-2) to TRBJ2-3; 8 nucleotides match TRBD2. Source material: peripheral blood. Here the CDR3 DNA reads TGTGCCAGCAGCCAAGCGGGCGGGGGGACTCTTTACACAGATACGCAGTATTTT. This gives the protein CASSQAGGGTLYTDTQYF.